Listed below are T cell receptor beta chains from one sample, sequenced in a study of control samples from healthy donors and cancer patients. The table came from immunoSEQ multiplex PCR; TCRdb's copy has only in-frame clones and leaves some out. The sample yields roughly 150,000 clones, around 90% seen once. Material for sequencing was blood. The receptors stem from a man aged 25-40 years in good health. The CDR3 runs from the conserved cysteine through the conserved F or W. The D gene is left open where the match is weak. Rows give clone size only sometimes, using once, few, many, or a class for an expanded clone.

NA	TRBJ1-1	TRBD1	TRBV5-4	TGTGCCAGCAGCCAGGGGGGAAACACTGAAGCTTTCTTT	CASSQGGNTEAFF
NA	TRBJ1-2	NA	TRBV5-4	TGTGCCAGCAGCTTGGTTGGGGGTTCGGGAGGCTACACCTTC	CASSLVGGSGGYTF
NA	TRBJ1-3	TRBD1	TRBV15	TGTGCCACCAGCAGAGATCGGGTGACAGGGCACTCTGGAAACACCATATATTTT	CATSRDRVTGHSGNTIYF
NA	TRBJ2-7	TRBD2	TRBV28	TGTGCCAGCAGTTCTAGCGGGAGTTCTTACGAGCAGTACTTC	CASSSSGSSYEQYF
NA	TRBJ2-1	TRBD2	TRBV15	TGTGCCACCAGCAGAGATCATCCTGGCGGGAGTTCCTACAATGAGCAGTTCTTC	CATSRDHPGGSSYNEQFF
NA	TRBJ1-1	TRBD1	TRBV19	TGTGCCAGTCGGCGCTCGGGACAGGGGTTCGGCACTGAAGCTTTCTTT	CASRRSGQGFGTEAFF
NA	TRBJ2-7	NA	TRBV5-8	TGTGCCAGCAGCTTGGGGAAGGGCTACGAGCAGTACTTC	CASSLGKGYEQYF
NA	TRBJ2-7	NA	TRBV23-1	TGCGCCAGCATCCTTAACAGGTCTCTTTACGAGCAGTACTTC	CASILNRSLYEQYF
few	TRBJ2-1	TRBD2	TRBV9	TGTGCCAGCAGCGGAAAGAGACTAGCGGGGGCCAATGAGCAGTTCTTC	CASSGKRLAGANEQFF
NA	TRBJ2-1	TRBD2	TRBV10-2	TGCGCCAGCAGTGTTAGCGGGGGTGACTACAATGAGCAGTTCTTC	CASSVSGGDYNEQFF
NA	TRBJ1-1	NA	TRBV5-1	TGCGCCAGCAGCGCGGGGTGGACTGAAGCTTTCTTT	CASSAGWTEAFF
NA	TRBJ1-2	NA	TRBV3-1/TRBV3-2	TGTGCCAGCGGGGGGGTGTATGGCTACACCTTC	CASGGVYGYTF
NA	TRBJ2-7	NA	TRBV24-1	TGTGCCACCAGTGATTTGCGGACCGATATCTACGAGCAGTACTTC	CATSDLRTDIYEQYF
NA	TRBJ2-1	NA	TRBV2	TGTGCCAGCAGTCCCCGGGGTGAGCAGTTCTTC	CASSPRGEQFF
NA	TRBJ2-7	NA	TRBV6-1	TGTGCCAGCAGTGAAGTGGAGGTGTCTTCCTACGAGCAGTACTTC	CASSEVEVSSYEQYF
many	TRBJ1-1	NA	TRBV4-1	TGCGCCAGCAGTCGGGGTCCGGCGGGGGACACTGAAGCTTTCTTT	CASSRGPAGDTEAFF
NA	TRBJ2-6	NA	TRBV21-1	TGTGCCAGCAGCAAATCCGGGGCACCTGGGGCCAACGTCCTGACTTTC	CASSKSGAPGANVLTF
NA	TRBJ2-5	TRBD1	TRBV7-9	TGTGCCAGCAGCACCGGGACAGGGGTGACCCAGTACTTC	CASSTGTGVTQYF
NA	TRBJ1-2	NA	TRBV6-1	TGTGCCAGCAGTGAGGCGACCACCTATGGCTACACCTTC	CASSEATTYGYTF
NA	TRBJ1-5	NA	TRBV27	TGTGCCAGCACCCTAGTCGAGGGACGTGATAGCAATCAGCCCCAGCATTTT	CASTLVEGRDSNQPQHF
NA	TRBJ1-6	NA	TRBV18	TGTGCCAGCTCATTTGGGGTGGTGGATTCACCCCTCCACTTT	CASSFGVVDSPLHF
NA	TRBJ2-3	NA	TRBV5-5	TGTGCCAGCAGCCTCTTCTGGGGGAGGACAGATACGCAGTATTTT	CASSLFWGRTDTQYF
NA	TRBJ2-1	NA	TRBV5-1	TGCGCCAGCAGCTTGGTTGGGATAGAAGATGAGCAGTTCTTC	CASSLVGIEDEQFF
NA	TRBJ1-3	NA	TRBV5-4	TGTGCCAGCACCTCCGGACCCTCCTCTGGAAACACCATATATTTT	CASTSGPSSGNTIYF
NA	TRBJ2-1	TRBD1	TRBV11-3	TGTGCCAGCAGCCGGGGACAGGTCGGGTTCTTC	CASSRGQVGFF
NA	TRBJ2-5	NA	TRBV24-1	TGTGCCACCAGTGACCCCGGGCCCCAAGAGACCCAGTACTTC	CATSDPGPQETQYF
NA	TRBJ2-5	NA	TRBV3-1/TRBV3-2	TGTGCCAGCCGTGACTTAAAAGAGACCCAGTACTTC	CASRDLKETQYF
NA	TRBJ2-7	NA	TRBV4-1	TGCGCCAGCAGCTTACCGGGACCAACACCCTACGAGCAGTACTTC	CASSLPGPTPYEQYF
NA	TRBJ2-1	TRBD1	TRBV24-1	TGTGCCACCAGTCCTCTAAAGGGGACAGGGAATAATGAGCAGTTCTTC	CATSPLKGTGNNEQFF
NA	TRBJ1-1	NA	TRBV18	TGTGCCAGCCAGGACAGTATGAACACTGAAGCTTTCTTT	CASQDSMNTEAFF
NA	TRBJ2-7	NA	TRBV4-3	TGCGCCAGCAGCCAAGATAAAAGGGCGGAGGTCGAGCAGTACTTC	CASSQDKRAEVEQYF
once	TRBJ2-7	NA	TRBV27	TGTGCCAGCAGTTTTGAAGGGGGCTCCTACGAGCAGTACTTC	CASSFEGGSYEQYF
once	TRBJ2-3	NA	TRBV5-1	TGCGCCAGCAGTAGCGGATCTAGCACAGATACGCAGTATTTT	CASSSGSSTDTQYF